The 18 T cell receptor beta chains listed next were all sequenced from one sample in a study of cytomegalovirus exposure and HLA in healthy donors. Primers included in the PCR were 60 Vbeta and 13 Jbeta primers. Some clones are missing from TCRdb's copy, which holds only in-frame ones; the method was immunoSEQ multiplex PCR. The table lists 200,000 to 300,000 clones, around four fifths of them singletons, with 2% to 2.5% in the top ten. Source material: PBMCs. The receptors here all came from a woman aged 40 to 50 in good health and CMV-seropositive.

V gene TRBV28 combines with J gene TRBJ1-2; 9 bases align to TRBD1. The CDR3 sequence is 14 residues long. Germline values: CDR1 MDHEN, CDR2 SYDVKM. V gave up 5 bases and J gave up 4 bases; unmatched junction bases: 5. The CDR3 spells CASSRDRVGYGYTF. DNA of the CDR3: TGTGCCAGCAGTCGGGACAGGGTTGGCTATGGCTACACCTTC.

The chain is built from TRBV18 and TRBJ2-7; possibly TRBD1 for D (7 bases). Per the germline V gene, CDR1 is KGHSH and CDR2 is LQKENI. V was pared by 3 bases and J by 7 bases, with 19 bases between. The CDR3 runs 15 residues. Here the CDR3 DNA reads TGTGCCAGCTCACCGCAAGGGGGCTACCTAGCGGAGCAGTACTTC. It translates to CASSPQGGYLAEQYF.

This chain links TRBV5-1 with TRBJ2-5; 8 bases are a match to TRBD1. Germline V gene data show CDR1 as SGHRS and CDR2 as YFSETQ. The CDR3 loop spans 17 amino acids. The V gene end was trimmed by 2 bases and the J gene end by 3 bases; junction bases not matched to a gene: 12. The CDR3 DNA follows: TGCGCCAGCAGCTTAACCCTTATGACAGGGGCTGAAGAGACCCAGTACTTC. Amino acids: CASSLTLMTGAEETQYF.

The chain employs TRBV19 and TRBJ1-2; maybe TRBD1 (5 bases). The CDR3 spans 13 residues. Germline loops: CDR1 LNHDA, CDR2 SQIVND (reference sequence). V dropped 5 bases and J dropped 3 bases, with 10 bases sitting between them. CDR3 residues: CASSQGFDYGYTF. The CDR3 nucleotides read TGTGCCAGTAGTCAGGGATTCGACTATGGCTACACCTTC.

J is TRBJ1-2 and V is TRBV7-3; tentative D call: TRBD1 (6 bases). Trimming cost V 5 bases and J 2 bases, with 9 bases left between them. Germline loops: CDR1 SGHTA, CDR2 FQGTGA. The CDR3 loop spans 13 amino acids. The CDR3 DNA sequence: TGTGCCAGCAGCCCCGGACAGAACTATGGCTACACCTTC. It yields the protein CASSPGQNYGYTF. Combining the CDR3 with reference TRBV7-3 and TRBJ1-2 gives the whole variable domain GAGVSQTPSNKVTEKGKYVELRCDPISGHTALYWYRQSLGQGPEFLIYFQGTGAADDSGLPNDRFFAVRPEGSVSTLKIQRTERGDSAVYLCASSPGQNYGYTFGSGTRLTVV.

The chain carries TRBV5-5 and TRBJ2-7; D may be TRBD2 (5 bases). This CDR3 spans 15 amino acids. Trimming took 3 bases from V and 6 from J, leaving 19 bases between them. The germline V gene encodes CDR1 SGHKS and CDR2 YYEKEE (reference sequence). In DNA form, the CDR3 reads TGTGCCAGCAGCTCCGGGGATGGTAAAGTTACCGAGCAGTACTTC. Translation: CASSSGDGKVTEQYF.

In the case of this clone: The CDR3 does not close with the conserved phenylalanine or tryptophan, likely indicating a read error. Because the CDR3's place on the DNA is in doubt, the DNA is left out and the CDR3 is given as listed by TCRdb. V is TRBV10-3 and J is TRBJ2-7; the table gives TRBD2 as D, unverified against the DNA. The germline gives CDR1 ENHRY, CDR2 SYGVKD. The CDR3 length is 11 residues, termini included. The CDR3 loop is CAISESVYVEL.

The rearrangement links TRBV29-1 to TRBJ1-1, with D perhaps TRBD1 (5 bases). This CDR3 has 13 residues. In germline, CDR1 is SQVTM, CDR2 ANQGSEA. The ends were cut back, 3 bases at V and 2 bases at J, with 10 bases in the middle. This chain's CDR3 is CSVERQLNTEAFF. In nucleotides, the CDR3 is TGCAGCGTTGAGCGACAGCTTAACACTGAAGCTTTCTTT.

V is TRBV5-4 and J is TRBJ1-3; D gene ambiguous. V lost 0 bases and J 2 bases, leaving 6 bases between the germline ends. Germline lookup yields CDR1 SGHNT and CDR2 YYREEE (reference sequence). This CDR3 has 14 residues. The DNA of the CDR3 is TGTGCCAGCAGCTTGGACAGTGCTGGAAACACCATATATTTT. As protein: CASSLDSAGNTIYF. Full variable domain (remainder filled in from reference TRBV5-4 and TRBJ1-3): ETGVTQSPTHLIKTRGQQVTLRCSSQSGHNTVSWYQQALGQGPQFIFQYYREEENGRGNFPPRFSGLQFPNYSSELNVNALELDDSALYLCASSLDSAGNTIYFGEGSWLTVV.

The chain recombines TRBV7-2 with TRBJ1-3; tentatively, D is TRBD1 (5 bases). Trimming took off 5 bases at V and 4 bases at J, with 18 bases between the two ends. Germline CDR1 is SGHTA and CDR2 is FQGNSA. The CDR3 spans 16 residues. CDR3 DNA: TGTGCCAGCAGCGAGACCGGGTCAGGGTCAGGAAACACCATATATTTT. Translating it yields CASSETGSGSGNTIYF.

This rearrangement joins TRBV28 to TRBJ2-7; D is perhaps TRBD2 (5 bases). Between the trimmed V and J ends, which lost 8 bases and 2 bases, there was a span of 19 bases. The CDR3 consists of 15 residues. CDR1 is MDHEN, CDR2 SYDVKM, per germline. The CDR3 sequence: CASPPGGILAYEQYF. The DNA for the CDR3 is TGTGCCAGCCCGCCCGGAGGCATACTAGCCTACGAGCAGTACTTC.

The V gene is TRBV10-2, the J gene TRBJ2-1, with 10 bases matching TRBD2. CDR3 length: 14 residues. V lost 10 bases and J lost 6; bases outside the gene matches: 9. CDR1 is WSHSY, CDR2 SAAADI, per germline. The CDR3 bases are TGCGCCACGGGGGGTCTAGCGGGAGTCAATGAGCAGTTCTTC. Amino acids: CATGGLAGVNEQFF.

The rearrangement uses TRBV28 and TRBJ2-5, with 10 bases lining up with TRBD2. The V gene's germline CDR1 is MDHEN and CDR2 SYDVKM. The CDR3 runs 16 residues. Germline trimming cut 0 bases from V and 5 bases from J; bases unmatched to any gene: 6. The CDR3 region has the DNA TGTGCCAGCAGTTTATGGGCTAGCGGGAGTAGTGAGACCCAGTACTTC. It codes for CASSLWASGSSETQYF. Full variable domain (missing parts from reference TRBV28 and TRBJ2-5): DVKVTQSSRYLVKRTGEKVFLECVQDMDHENMFWYRQDPGLGLRLIYFSYDVKMKEKGDIPEGYSVSREKKERFSLILESASTNQTSMYLCASSLWASGSSETQYFGPGTRLLVL.

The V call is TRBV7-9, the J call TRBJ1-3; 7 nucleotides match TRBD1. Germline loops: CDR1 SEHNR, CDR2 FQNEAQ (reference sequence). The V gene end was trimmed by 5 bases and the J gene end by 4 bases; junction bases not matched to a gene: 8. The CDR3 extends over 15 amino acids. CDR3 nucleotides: TGTGCCAGCAGCCCAGGGACAGCGGACGGAAACACCATATATTTT. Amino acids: CASSPGTADGNTIYF.

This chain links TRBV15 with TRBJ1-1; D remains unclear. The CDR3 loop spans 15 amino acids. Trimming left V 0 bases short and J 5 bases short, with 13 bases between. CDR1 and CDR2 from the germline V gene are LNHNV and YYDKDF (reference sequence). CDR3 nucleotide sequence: TGTGCCACCAGCAGAGAACCGGGGAGGATAACTGAAGCTTTCTTT. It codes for CATSREPGRITEAFF. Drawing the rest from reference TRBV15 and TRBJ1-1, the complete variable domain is DAMVIQNPRYQVTQFGKPVTLSCSQTLNHNVMYWYQQKSSQAPKLLFHYYDKDFNNEADTPDNFQSRRPNTSFCFLDIRSPGLGDTAMYLCATSREPGRITEAFFGQGTRLTVV.

The chain's CDR3 is CASSEAGGGYEQYF. For the CDR3, the DNA is TGTGCCAGCAGTGAAGCGGGAGGGGGGTACGAGCAGTACTTC. The chain links TRBV6-1 to TRBJ2-7; tentative D call: TRBD2 (7 bases). This CDR3 is 14 amino acids long. Deletions cut 0 bases from V and 4 bases from J, with 10 bases between. Germline V gene sequence: CDR1 MNHNS, CDR2 SASEGT.

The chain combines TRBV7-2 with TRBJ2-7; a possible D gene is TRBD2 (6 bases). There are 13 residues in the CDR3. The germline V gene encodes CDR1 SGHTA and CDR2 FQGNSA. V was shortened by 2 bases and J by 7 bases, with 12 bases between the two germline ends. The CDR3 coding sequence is TGTGCCAGCAGCTTAAGTGGGAGGAAAGAGCAGTACTTC. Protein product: CASSLSGRKEQYF. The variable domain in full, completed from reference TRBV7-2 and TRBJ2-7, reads GAGVSQSPSNKVTEKGKDVELRCDPISGHTALYWYRQSLGQGLEFLIYFQGNSAPDKSGLPSDRFSAERTGGSVSTLTIQRTQQEDSAVYLCASSLSGRKEQYFGPGTRLTVT.

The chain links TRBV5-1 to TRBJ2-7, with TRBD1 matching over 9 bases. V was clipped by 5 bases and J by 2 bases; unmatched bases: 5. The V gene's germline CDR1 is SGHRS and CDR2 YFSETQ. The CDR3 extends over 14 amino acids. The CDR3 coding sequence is TGCGCCAGCAGTTCGACAGGGGGGACCTACGAGCAGTACTTC. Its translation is CASSSTGGTYEQYF.